The 31 T cell receptor beta chains presented below share a single source sample, sequenced in a study of graft-versus-host responses after intestinal transplantation. Clones were sequenced by immunoSEQ multiplex PCR, and TCRdb holds only the in-frame ones, with some missing. The data hold 60,000 or so clones, with more than 75% observed a single time. Sample: PBMCs, taken around 120 days after intestinal transplantation. These receptors were collected from a human patient who received an intestinal transplant, so some T cells may come from the graft donor.

The rearrangement uses TRBV11-3 and TRBJ2-1; 15 bases line up with TRBD2. CDR1 SGHNT and CDR2 YENEEA come from the germline V gene. The length of the CDR3 is 15 residues. Losses at the gene ends were 4 bases for V and 7 bases for J; bases not matched to a gene: 2. For the CDR3, the DNA is TGTGCCAGCAGCTCAGGACTAGCGGGGGGGAATGAGCAGTTCTTC. Translating it yields CASSSGLAGGNEQFF. Full variable domain (rest looked up from reference TRBV11-3 and TRBJ2-1): EAGVVQSPRYKIIEKKQPVAFWCNPISGHNTLYWYLQNLGQGPELLIRYENEEAVDDSQLPKDRFSAERLKGVDSTLKIQPAELGDSAVYLCASSSGLAGGNEQFFGPGTRLTVL.

The chain is built from TRBV5-1 and TRBJ2-3; TRBD1 matches at 9 bases. This CDR3 spans 15 amino acids. Trimming cost V 2 bases and J 3 bases; bases outside gene matches: 4. The germline V gene encodes CDR1 SGHRS and CDR2 YFSETQ. Written as DNA, the CDR3 is TGCGCCAGCAGCTTATCCGGGACAGGGACAGATACGCAGTATTTT. Its protein product is CASSLSGTGTDTQYF.

This clone was seen only a few times. CDR3 nucleotides: TGCGCCAGCAGCCAAGATAGGGCCCTGCATCAGCCCCAGCATTTT. Protein product: CASSQDRALHQPQHF. This chain links TRBV4-1 with TRBJ1-5; D uncertain. Germline CDR1 MGHRA, CDR2 YSYEKL. The CDR3 consists of 15 residues. The V end was cut by 0 bases, the J end by 5 bases, with 11 bases between.

V usage is TRBV5-6 and J usage is TRBJ1-2; 8 bases are shared with TRBD1. The trim removed 0 bases at V and 7 bases at J, leaving 2 bases unmatched. This CDR3 has 13 residues. Per germline, CDR1 SGHDT and CDR2 YYEEEE. The CDR3 nucleotides are TGTGCCAGCAGCTTGGAGGACAGGGTTGGCTACACCTTC. Translating gives CASSLEDRVGYTF.

CDR3 nucleotides: TGTGCCAGCAGTTATCCTTTCGACTCGGGGTCCTACGAGCAGTACTTC. This encodes CASSYPFDSGSYEQYF. This chain uses TRBV28 with TRBJ2-7; D is perhaps TRBD2 (5 bases). The CDR3 totals 16 residues. The germline V gene has CDR1 MDHEN and CDR2 SYDVKM. V was clipped by 4 bases and J by 1 base, with 17 bases between them.

The rearrangement uses TRBV7-8 and TRBJ2-2; D not resolved. Trimming took off 5 bases at V and 4 bases at J, with 17 bases between the two ends. The CDR3 length is 16 residues. Looked up from germline, CDR1 is SGHVS and CDR2 is FQNEAQ. The CDR3 bases are TGTGCCAGCAGCCTCATAATGCGCGCCTCCACCGGGGAGCTGTTTTTT. Protein sequence: CASSLIMRASTGELFF.

J is TRBJ2-7 and V is TRBV29-1; maybe TRBD1 (6 bases). The germline V and J ends were trimmed by 4 bases and 3 bases, with 19 bases remaining between them. Germline V gives CDR1 SQVTM, CDR2 ANQGSEA. The CDR3 covers 15 residues. For the CDR3, the DNA is TGCAGCGTTGGGGGGCCGTCCCCCATGGGCTACGAGCAGTACTTC. Translation: CSVGGPSPMGYEQYF.

J is TRBJ1-2 and V is TRBV18, with no clear D. CDR1 KGHSH and CDR2 LQKENI come from the germline V gene. The CDR3 spans 12 residues. Between the trimmed V and J ends, which lost 3 bases and 3 bases, there was a span of 5 bases. CDR3 DNA sequence: TGTGCCAGCTCACCCGGGCACTATGGCTACACCTTC. Protein: CASSPGHYGYTF.

V usage is TRBV18 and J usage is TRBJ1-2; perhaps TRBD1 as D (6 bases). Looked up from germline, CDR1 is KGHSH and CDR2 is LQKENI. This CDR3 contains 16 residues. V gave up 6 bases and J gave up 5 bases, with 22 bases separating them. The chain's CDR3 is CASSIPPPDSTYGYTF. CDR3 coding DNA: TGTGCCAGCTCTATCCCCCCCCCGGACAGCACATATGGCTACACCTTC.

Comment on this clone: The same CDR3 can be traced to other DNA sequences in this sample. The gene calls are TRBV7-6 and TRBJ2-2, with D tentatively TRBD2 (7 bases). Per the germline V gene, CDR1 is SGHVS and CDR2 is FNYEAQ. Trimming cost V 0 bases and J 6 bases, with 14 bases left between them. The CDR3 loop spans 16 amino acids. This chain's CDR3 is CASSLAGGGGAGELFF. In DNA, the CDR3 is TGTGCCAGCAGCTTAGCTGGGGGGGGCGGCGCCGGGGAGCTGTTTTTT.

The gene calls are TRBV28 and TRBJ1-4; D unresolved. The CDR3 consists of 13 residues. Trimming stripped 5 bases from V and 8 bases from J, with 12 bases between. The germline gives CDR1 MDHEN, CDR2 SYDVKM. CDR3 DNA sequence: TGTGCCAGCAGTGAGGATTTGGAGGAAAAACTGTTTTTT. Its translation: CASSEDLEEKLFF. Drawing the rest from reference TRBV28 and TRBJ1-4, the complete variable domain is DVKVTQSSRYLVKRTGEKVFLECVQDMDHENMFWYRQDPGLGLRLIYFSYDVKMKEKGDIPEGYSVSREKKERFSLILESASTNQTSMYLCASSEDLEEKLFFGSGTQLSVL.

The J gene is TRBJ1-5, the V gene TRBV18; D perhaps matches TRBD1 (5 bases). Trimming took 4 bases from V and 4 from J, leaving 14 bases between them. Germline CDR1 KGHSH, CDR2 LQKENI. This CDR3 comprises 15 residues. In nucleotides, the CDR3 is TGTGCCAGCTCACTAACGGGGGGTGGGAATCAGCCCCAGCATTTT. This gives the protein CASSLTGGGNQPQHF.

The rearrangement links TRBV5-1 to TRBJ2-7; 10 bases map to TRBD1. This CDR3 has 16 residues. The trim removed 4 bases at V and 5 bases at J, leaving 12 bases unmatched. CDR1 is SGHRS and CDR2 is YFSETQ in the germline V gene. The CDR3 bases are TGCGCCAGCAGCGCCCTGACAGGGGGCAAGGGTAACGAGCAGTACTTC. Its translation is CASSALTGGKGNEQYF.

The chain couples TRBV25-1 to TRBJ1-1; D gene unclear. CDR1 MGHDK and CDR2 SYGVNS come from the germline V gene. The CDR3 has 11 residues. Trimming removed 2 bases from V and 4 bases from J, with 2 bases in between. Here the CDR3 reads CASSELTEAFF. For the CDR3, the DNA is TGTGCCAGCAGTGAACTCACTGAAGCTTTCTTT.

The chain uses TRBV7-6 and TRBJ2-3, with 8 bases that match TRBD2. Germline CDR1 is SGHVS and CDR2 is FNYEAQ. Trimming took 3 bases from V and 3 from J; bases not matched to a gene: 5. This CDR3 contains 15 residues. CDR3 nucleotide sequence: TGTGCCAGCAGCTTGACCGGGACTAGAACAGATACGCAGTATTTT. Translation gives CASSLTGTRTDTQYF.

The chain recombines TRBV19 with TRBJ2-1; D might be TRBD1 (6 bases). V was trimmed by 4 bases and J by 7 bases, leaving 8 bases between them. The germline V gene has CDR1 LNHDA and CDR2 SQIVND (reference sequence). This CDR3 is 12 amino acids long. This CDR3 is CASSNQGNEQFF. The CDR3 bases are TGTGCCAGTAGTAATCAGGGGAATGAGCAGTTCTTC.

The chain is built from TRBV6-5 and TRBJ2-3; the D is unclear. The V and J ends lost 7 bases and 4 bases respectively, with 6 bases between them. Germline assignment: CDR1 MNHEY and CDR2 SVGAGI. CDR3 size: 11 residues. CDR3 sequence (DNA): TGTGCCAGCAATCCCGCAGATACGCAGTATTTT. Translation gives CASNPADTQYF.

In DNA, the CDR3 is TGTGCCAGCAGCCTTAGCGGATCTAGCACAGATACGCAGTATTTT. Translating it yields CASSLSGSSTDTQYF. The genes are TRBV2 and TRBJ2-3, with TRBD2 as a possible D gene (6 bases). V lost 6 bases and J 0 bases, leaving 13 bases between the germline ends. The length of the CDR3 is 15 residues. Germline CDR1 SNHLY, CDR2 FYNNEI.

The rearrangement joins TRBV29-1 to TRBJ2-5; 7 nucleotides align to TRBD1. With V trimmed by 1 base and J by 4 bases, 3 bases remained unmatched. In germline, CDR1 is SQVTM, CDR2 ANQGSEA. The CDR3 runs 13 residues. The CDR3 DNA sequence: TGCAGCGTTGAAGTGACAGGGATAGAGACCCAGTACTTC. Translated, it gives CSVEVTGIETQYF.

The chain links TRBV19 to TRBJ2-1; possibly TRBD1 or TRBD2 for D (5 bases each). This CDR3 is 13 amino acids long. V lost 11 bases to trimming and J lost 3 bases, with 14 bases between them. Looked up from germline, CDR1 is LNHDA and CDR2 is SQIVND (reference sequence). CDR3 in DNA: TGTGCCGCCGGGACGCCGTACTACAATGAGCAGTTCTTC. This encodes CAAGTPYYNEQFF.

This CDR3 is CASSLRTGVLLTF. CDR3 DNA sequence: TGTGCCAGCAGCTTAAGGACCGGGGTTTTGCTCACCTTC. The chain carries TRBV7-3 and TRBJ1-2, with D uncertain. The germline CDR1 and CDR2 sequences are SGHTA and FQGTGA. V gave up 1 base and J gave up 13 bases, with 16 bases separating them. This CDR3 region has 13 residues.

J is TRBJ2-1 and V is TRBV7-3; TRBD2 aligns across 7 bases. The CDR3 sequence is 15 residues long. Unmatched junction bases numbered 4, after V lost 1 base and J lost 4 bases. Germline CDR1 reads SGHTA; CDR2 reads FQGTGA. The CDR3 DNA is TGTGCCAGCAGCTTAAGCGGGGGAGTATACAATGAGCAGTTCTTC. Its protein is CASSLSGGVYNEQFF.

The chain employs TRBV6-1 and TRBJ1-6, with TRBD1 identical over 7 bases. The CDR3 is made up of 15 amino acids. Looked up from germline, CDR1 is MNHNS and CDR2 is SASEGT. V lost 4 bases, J lost 3 bases, and 3 bases stayed unmatched. The CDR3 nucleotides are TGTGCCAGCAGTGTTGGGACAGTCTATAATTCACCCCTCCACTTT. It yields the protein CASSVGTVYNSPLHF.

V and J are TRBV11-2 and TRBJ2-5; 7 positions agree with TRBD2. The junction had 7 bases not matched to a gene; V was cut back by 0 bases and J by 6 bases. The CDR3 spans 15 residues. The germline CDR1 and CDR2 sequences are SGHAT and FQNNGV. CDR3 amino acids: CASSLDRMGGKTQYF. Here the CDR3 DNA reads TGTGCCAGCAGCTTAGATCGGATGGGAGGGAAGACCCAGTACTTC. Combining the CDR3 with reference TRBV11-2 and TRBJ2-5 gives the whole variable domain EAGVAQSPRYKIIEKRQSVAFWCNPISGHATLYWYQQILGQGPKLLIQFQNNGVVDDSQLPKDRFSAERLKGVDSTLKIQPAKLEDSAVYLCASSLDRMGGKTQYFGPGTRLLVL.

The chain links TRBV2 to TRBJ2-5; the match to TRBD2 covers 15 bases. CDR3 length: 17 residues. Germline trimming cut 2 bases from V and 4 bases from J; bases unmatched to any gene: 5. Germline loops: CDR1 SNHLY, CDR2 FYNNEI. The CDR3 reads CASSEPWTSGRGETQYF. The DNA for the CDR3 is TGTGCCAGCAGTGAACCTTGGACTAGCGGGAGGGGAGAGACCCAGTACTTC.

The chain couples TRBV2 to TRBJ2-5, with D possibly TRBD2 on 5 matching bases. The germline V gene has CDR1 SNHLY and CDR2 FYNNEI. The CDR3 runs to 13 residues. V lost 6 bases and J 5 bases, leaving 13 bases between the germline ends. The CDR3 bases are TGTGCCAGCAGAATTCGGGATTGGGAGACCCAGTACTTC. Translation: CASRIRDWETQYF.

This clone was counted a single time. The V and J genes are TRBV9 and TRBJ2-3; 8 positions match TRBD1. This CDR3 has 15 amino acids. The J segment lost 4 bases and the V segment lost 1 base, leaving 5 bases of the junction unmatched. Germline lookup yields CDR1 SGDLS and CDR2 YYNGEE. CDR3 nucleotides: TGTGCCAGCAGCGTATCGACAGGGGCGCCAGATACGCAGTATTTT. Translation: CASSVSTGAPDTQYF.

The chain joins TRBV2 to TRBJ2-7; perhaps TRBD1 as D (5 bases). This CDR3 has 15 residues. Trimming removed 5 bases from V and 5 bases from J, with 19 bases in between. CDR1 is SNHLY and CDR2 is FYNNEI in the germline V gene. The CDR3 nucleotides read TGTGCCAGCAGTAAACAGGCCTCGGGTAGCAACGAGCAGTACTTC. Encoded protein: CASSKQASGSNEQYF.

V usage is TRBV5-1 and J usage is TRBJ1-2; D gene uncertain. V was shortened by 0 bases and J by 4 bases, with 10 bases between the two germline ends. Germline CDR1 SGHRS, CDR2 YFSETQ. This CDR3 is built from 14 residues. The CDR3 reads CASSLARRSYGYTF. CDR3 nucleotides: TGCGCCAGCAGCTTGGCCAGGAGAAGCTATGGCTACACCTTC.

There are a few counts of this clone. This rearrangement joins TRBV5-1 to TRBJ2-3; 11 nucleotides agree with TRBD2. The CDR3 runs 16 residues. With V trimmed by 4 bases and J by 7 bases, 11 bases remained unmatched. The germline CDR1 and CDR2 sequences are SGHRS and YFSETQ. In nucleotides, the CDR3 is TGCGCCAGCAGCACTGGGACTAGCGGTTTACAGTATACGCAGTATTTT. Protein sequence: CASSTGTSGLQYTQYF. Combining the CDR3 with reference TRBV5-1 and TRBJ2-3 gives the whole variable domain KAGVTQTPRYLIKTRGQQVTLSCSPISGHRSVSWYQQTPGQGLQFLFEYFSETQRNKGNFPGRFSGRQFSNSRSEMNVSTLELGDSALYLCASSTGTSGLQYTQYFGPGTRLTVL.

The chain recombines TRBV6-5 with TRBJ2-6; D uncertain. The CDR3 runs 15 residues. Deletions cut 2 bases from V and 1 base from J, with 6 bases between. Germline lookup yields CDR1 MNHEY and CDR2 SVGAGI. The CDR3 DNA follows: TGTGCCAGCAGTTACAGGTGGTCTGGGGCCAACGTCCTGACTTTC. The encoded protein is CASSYRWSGANVLTF.